This TCR beta chain is from a study of blood T cells in healthy people across ages. Germline V gives CDR1 DFQATT, CDR2 SNEGSKA (reference sequence). Between the trimmed V and J ends, which lost 2 bases and 2 bases, there was a span of 10 bases. This CDR3 has 13 amino acids. This clonotype was seen more than once but under ten times. Primed by a sample-barcoded 5' primer and a J-beta primer mix, a second PCR proceeded for 7 to 11 cycles. TCRdb redid the calling of the 5' RACE reads with MiXCR, one entry per CDR3 protein. The sample includes some 1.7 million distinct CDR3 sequences, about 30% of them seen just once.

The TCR sequence derives from a woman aged 25 to 39 in good health. Sequenced: blood. The V and J genes are TRBV20-1 and TRBJ2-7; maybe TRBD1 (5 bases). CDR3 residues: CSARPQGAYEQYF. The CDR3 region has the DNA TGCAGTGCTAGACCCCAGGGCGCCTACGAGCAGTACTTC.